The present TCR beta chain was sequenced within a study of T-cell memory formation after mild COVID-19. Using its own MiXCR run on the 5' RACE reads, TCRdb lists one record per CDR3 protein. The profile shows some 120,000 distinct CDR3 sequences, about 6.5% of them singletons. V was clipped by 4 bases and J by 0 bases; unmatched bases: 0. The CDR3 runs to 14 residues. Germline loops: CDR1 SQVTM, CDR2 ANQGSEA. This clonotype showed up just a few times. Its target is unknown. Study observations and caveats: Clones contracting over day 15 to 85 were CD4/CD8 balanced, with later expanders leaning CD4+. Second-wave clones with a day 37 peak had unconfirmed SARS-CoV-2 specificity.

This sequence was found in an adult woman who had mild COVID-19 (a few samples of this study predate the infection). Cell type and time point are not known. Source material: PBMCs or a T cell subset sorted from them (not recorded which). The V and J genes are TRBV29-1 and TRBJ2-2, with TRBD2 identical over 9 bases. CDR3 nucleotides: TGCAGCGTTGGACTAGCGGCGAACACCGGGGAGCTGTTTTTT. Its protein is CSVGLAANTGELFF.